This passage covers 5 T cell receptor beta chains from one sample sequenced in a study of tumor and adjacent non-tumor tissue in lung cancer. No cell sorting was done before RNA was extracted from the tissue. The normal lung tissue was taken more than 3 cm from the tumor edge. The library came from three nested PCR rounds adapted from ARM-PCR protocols. TCRdb recomputed calls from the multiplex PCR reads with MiXCR, one row per CDR3 protein. The sample carries some 68,000 distinct CDR3 sequences, 76% recorded once. The sequenced sample consisted of distant non-tumor lung tissue. The receptor source for this set is a man between 60 and 75 years old with non-small cell lung cancer.

For this clonotype: A read error may be the cause here, since a much bigger clone is one base away. The chain is built from TRBV25-1 and TRBJ2-5; D uncertain. Germline-derived CDR1 and CDR2 are MGHDK and SYGVNS. V was cut by 0 bases and J by 4 bases, with 9 bases left in between. This CDR3 has 14 residues. The CDR3 coding sequence is TGTGCCAGCAGTGAATATGGGAAGGCAGAGACCCAGTACTTC. It specifies CASSEYGKAETQYF. The full variable domain, rest sourced from reference TRBV25-1 and TRBJ2-5, is EADIYQTPRYLVIGTGKKITLECSQTMGHDKMYWYQQDPGMELHLIHYSYGVNSTEKGDLSSESTVSRIRTEHFPLTLESARPSHTSQYLCASSEYGKAETQYFGPGTRLLVL.

This rearrangement joins TRBV29-1 to TRBJ1-2, with D possibly TRBD1 on 6 matching bases. Germline CDR1 reads SQVTM; CDR2 reads ANQGSEA. The length of the CDR3 is 17 residues. The V end lost 0 bases, the J end lost 4 bases, and 21 bases lay between the germline ends. CDR3 protein: CSVEDHKDRTSSYGYTF. The CDR3 DNA reads as TGCAGCGTTGAAGACCACAAAGACAGGACCTCCAGCTATGGCTACACCTTC.

Concerning this clonotype: Mismatch with germline at one junction end may stem from a read error. The J gene is TRBJ2-1, the V gene TRBV30; 8 bases fit TRBD2. Germline V CDR1 and CDR2: GTSNPN, SVGIG (reference sequence). The length of the CDR3 is 16 residues. The CDR3 nucleotides are TGTGCCTGGGGGGATCTACGGGAGGGCCTTTACAATGAACAGTTCTTC. The encoded protein is CAWGDLREGLYNEQFF.

In its sample, this clonotype was seen many times. The chain carries TRBV24-1 and TRBJ2-4, with unresolved D. In germline, CDR1 is KGHDR, CDR2 SFDVKD. Trimming took 0 bases from V and 0 from J, leaving 2 bases between them. The CDR3 consists of 14 residues. CDR3 amino acids: CATSDLSAKNIQYF. CDR3 sequence (DNA): TGTGCCACCAGTGATTTGTCAGCCAAAAACATTCAGTACTTC.

As regards this clonotype: The junction and the germline gene differ at one end; a read error may be behind it. The CDR3 protein is CASSYISGAEELSF. The CDR3 DNA reads as TGTGCCAGCAGCTATATTAGTGGCGCCGAGGAGCTGTCTTTT. The rearrangement uses TRBV11-1 and TRBJ2-2; D not certain. CDR1 and CDR2 (germline): SGHAT, FQDESV (reference sequence). The CDR3 runs to 14 residues.